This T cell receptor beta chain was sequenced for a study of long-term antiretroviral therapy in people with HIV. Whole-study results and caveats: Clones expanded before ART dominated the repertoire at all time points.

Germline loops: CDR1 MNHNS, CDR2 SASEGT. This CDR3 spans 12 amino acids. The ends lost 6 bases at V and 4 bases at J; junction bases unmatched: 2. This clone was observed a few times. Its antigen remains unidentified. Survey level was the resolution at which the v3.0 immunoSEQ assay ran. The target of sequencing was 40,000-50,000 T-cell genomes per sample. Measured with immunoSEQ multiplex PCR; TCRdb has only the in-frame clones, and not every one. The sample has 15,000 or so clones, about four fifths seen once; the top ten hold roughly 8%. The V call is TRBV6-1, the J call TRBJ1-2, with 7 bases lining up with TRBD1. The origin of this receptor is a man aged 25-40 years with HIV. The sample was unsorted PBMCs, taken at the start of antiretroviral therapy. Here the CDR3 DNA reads TGTGCCAGCAGGGGACAGATCTATGGCTACACCTTC. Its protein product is CASRGQIYGYTF.